Shown below are 27 T cell receptor beta chains from a single sample sequenced in a study of shared clonotypes between healthy human individuals. Profiled with immunoSEQ multiplex PCR; TCRdb holds only in-frame clones, not every one. This sample yields roughly 520,000 clones, of which around 96% are seen a single time; 0.05% to 0.08% belongs to the top ten. What was sequenced was naive CD4+ T cells sorted from blood. Subset denoted: CD45RA+ positively selected. All receptors come from a woman aged 25 to 39 in good health.

The V call is TRBV6-1, the J call TRBJ2-7; D perhaps matches TRBD1 (6 bases). Germline assignment: CDR1 MNHNS and CDR2 SASEGT. The CDR3 contains 13 residues. Trimming cost V 2 bases and J 3 bases, with 8 bases left between them. The CDR3 protein is CASSESGDYEQYF. The CDR3 DNA reads as TGTGCCAGCAGTGAATCAGGGGACTACGAGCAGTACTTC.

The chain carries TRBV6-5 and TRBJ2-1; maybe TRBD2 (6 bases). Looked up from germline, CDR1 is MNHEY and CDR2 is SVGAGI. V lost 4 bases, J lost 0 bases, and 10 bases lay in between. The CDR3 runs 15 residues. CDR3: CASSWVGSSYNEQFF. The CDR3 DNA reads TGTGCCAGCAGTTGGGTCGGGAGCTCCTACAATGAGCAGTTCTTC.

V and J are TRBV2 and TRBJ2-1, with D maybe TRBD2 (5 bases). Germline V lookup: CDR1 SNHLY, CDR2 FYNNEI. CDR3 length: 15 residues. The V end lost 8 bases, the J end lost 4 bases, and 18 bases lay between the germline ends. The CDR3 DNA reads as TGTGCCAGCCGAATTGAACTAGGGAAGTACAATGAGCAGTTCTTC. Protein: CASRIELGKYNEQFF. The whole variable domain, remainder taken from reference TRBV2 and TRBJ2-1, is EPEVTQTPSHQVTQMGQEVILRCVPISNHLYFYWYRQILGQKVEFLVSFYNNEISEKSEIFDDQFSVERPDGSNFTLKIRSTKLEDSAMYFCASRIELGKYNEQFFGPGTRLTVL.

The rearrangement links TRBV2 to TRBJ1-5, with D uncertain. The V gene's germline CDR1 is SNHLY and CDR2 FYNNEI. Trimming pared 7 bases from V and 1 base from J, leaving 14 bases between. There are 15 residues in the CDR3. CDR3: CASNVEAESNQPQHF. In DNA, the CDR3 is TGTGCCAGCAACGTAGAGGCAGAGAGCAATCAGCCCCAGCATTTT.

V usage is TRBV28 and J usage is TRBJ2-2, with D possibly being TRBD2 (5 bases). Trimming cost V 5 bases and J 3 bases, with 16 bases left between them. Germline V gene sequence: CDR1 MDHEN, CDR2 SYDVKM. The CDR3 loop spans 16 amino acids. The DNA for the CDR3 is TGTGCCAGCAGTCCTACGGGATTCTGGGACACCGGGGAGCTGTTTTTT. Protein sequence: CASSPTGFWDTGELFF.

This chain connects TRBV9 to TRBJ2-3, with TRBD1 as a possible D gene (6 bases). This CDR3 comprises 15 residues. The germline V gene encodes CDR1 SGDLS and CDR2 YYNGEE. Trimming cost V 2 bases and J 3 bases, with 13 bases left between them. The CDR3 sequence: CASSVYTGWTDTQYF. In DNA, the CDR3 is TGTGCCAGCAGCGTTTACACAGGGTGGACAGATACGCAGTATTTT. The whole variable domain, filled in from reference TRBV9 and TRBJ2-3, reads DSGVTQTPKHLITATGQRVTLRCSPRSGDLSVYWYQQSLDQGLQFLIQYYNGEERAKGNILERFSAQQFPDLHSELNLSSLELGDSALYFCASSVYTGWTDTQYFGPGTRLTVL.

J is TRBJ2-7 and V is TRBV28, with D uncertain. This CDR3 is 12 amino acids long. V gave up 3 bases and J gave up 6 bases, with 9 bases separating them. CDR1 and CDR2 from the germline V gene are MDHEN and SYDVKM. CDR3 nucleotides: TGTGCCAGCAGTTTTTCCAACCGCGAGCAGTACTTC. Protein sequence: CASSFSNREQYF.

This clone was detected only once. This chain joins TRBV28 and TRBJ2-5, with 9 nucleotides matching TRBD1. The J call may be wrong; the DNA end is better matched by TRBJ2-7. CDR1 is MDHEN and CDR2 is SYDVKM in the germline V gene. The CDR3 sequence is 12 residues long. The CDR3 region has the DNA TGTGCCACCACAGGGGGCATTTACGAGCAGTACTTC. Protein: CATTGGIYEQYF.

The chain uses TRBV28 and TRBJ1-1, with 9 bases that match TRBD1. The CDR3 covers 16 residues. The germline V gene encodes CDR1 MDHEN and CDR2 SYDVKM. The V and J ends lost 6 bases and 5 bases, in that order; junction bases with no gene match: 13. This CDR3 reads CASRVALGQGETEAFF. CDR3 in DNA: TGTGCCAGCAGAGTTGCCCTGGGACAGGGAGAGACTGAAGCTTTCTTT.

The chain recombines TRBV28 with TRBJ1-6; possible D gene TRBD1, 5 bases. The CDR3 extends over 15 amino acids. Germline values: CDR1 MDHEN, CDR2 SYDVKM. V gave up 0 bases and J gave up 7 bases, with 10 bases separating them. CDR3 loop: CASSLWRRENSPLHF. The DNA for the CDR3 is TGTGCCAGCAGTTTATGGCGCAGGGAGAATTCACCCCTCCACTTT.

This chain uses TRBV6-4 with TRBJ1-5; no clear D gene. This CDR3 comprises 18 residues. V shed 2 bases and J shed 1 base, with 18 bases lying between them. Per the germline V gene, CDR1 is MRHNA and CDR2 is SNTAGT. This CDR3 is CASSDITVDLHSNQPQHF. The CDR3 DNA sequence: TGTGCCAGCAGTGACATCACCGTCGACCTACACAGCAATCAGCCCCAGCATTTT.

V and J are TRBV11-3 and TRBJ2-7, with 8 bases matching TRBD1. Per the germline V gene, CDR1 is SGHNT and CDR2 is YENEEA. V was clipped by 2 bases and J by 5 bases; unmatched bases: 11. The CDR3 loop spans 16 amino acids. CDR3 in DNA: TGTGCCAGCAGCTTAAGCGGACAGGGAAGCAACGACGAGCAGTACTTC. It yields the protein CASSLSGQGSNDEQYF. The variable domain in full, with the rest retrieved from reference TRBV11-3 and TRBJ2-7, is EAGVVQSPRYKIIEKKQPVAFWCNPISGHNTLYWYLQNLGQGPELLIRYENEEAVDDSQLPKDRFSAERLKGVDSTLKIQPAELGDSAVYLCASSLSGQGSNDEQYFGPGTRLTVT.

V and J are TRBV27 and TRBJ2-5; a possible D gene is TRBD1 (6 bases). The DNA end lines up better with TRBJ2-7; the J call may be wrong. This CDR3 has 14 amino acids. CDR1 is MNHEY, CDR2 SMNVEV, per germline (reference sequence). The CDR3 DNA sequence: TGTGCCAGCAGTTCACCGGGACAAGGGCGCGAGCAGTACTTC. Translation gives CASSSPGQGREQYF.

This clone was counted once. The chain couples TRBV10-2 to TRBJ1-2, with TRBD1 as a possible D gene (5 bases). Trimming removed 6 bases from V and 4 bases from J, with 12 bases in between. This CDR3 has 13 residues. Germline CDR1 reads WSHSY; CDR2 reads SAAADI. CDR3: CASSTDISYGYTF. In DNA, the CDR3 is TGCGCCAGCAGCACGGACATTTCCTATGGCTACACCTTC.

The chain recombines TRBV10-3 with TRBJ1-5, with TRBD1 as a possible D gene (5 bases). Germline CDR1 ENHRY, CDR2 SYGVKD. Trimming shortened V by 4 bases and J by 6 bases, and 13 bases separated the two germline ends. There are 14 residues in the CDR3. Here the CDR3 reads CAISGGPQGQPQHF. The DNA for the CDR3 is TGTGCCATCAGTGGGGGCCCCCAGGGTCAGCCCCAGCATTTT.

This clone appeared a single time. The rearrangement joins TRBV18 to TRBJ1-1; 7 nucleotides agree with TRBD1. The germline gives CDR1 KGHSH, CDR2 LQKENI. V gave up 3 bases and J gave up 5 bases; unmatched junction bases: 6. The CDR3 is made up of 14 amino acids. In DNA, the CDR3 is TGTGCCAGCTCACCGCCAGGGACAGAGACTGAAGCTTTCTTT. Translated, it gives CASSPPGTETEAFF.

DNA of the CDR3: TGTGCCAGCAGTCCCCAGACAGGGGGGTATCAGCCCCAGCATTTT. Translated, it gives CASSPQTGGYQPQHF. The chain is built from TRBV28 and TRBJ1-5, with TRBD1 matching over 9 bases. Germline CDR1 reads MDHEN; CDR2 reads SYDVKM. The CDR3 loop spans 15 amino acids. Trimming at V came to 5 bases and at J to 5 bases, leaving 7 bases not matched to a gene.

This rearrangement joins TRBV10-1 to TRBJ2-7, with TRBD1 identical over 8 bases. The CDR3 consists of 15 residues. The germline gives CDR1 WNHNN, CDR2 SYGVQD (reference sequence). The junction had 3 bases not matched to a gene; V was cut back by 2 bases and J by 0 bases. The CDR3 DNA follows: TGCGCCAGCAGTGAGGACAGGGGCGGCTCCTACGAGCAGTACTTC. It yields the protein CASSEDRGGSYEQYF.

V and J are TRBV5-1 and TRBJ2-3, with D unresolved. V was trimmed by 4 bases and J by 4 bases, leaving 4 bases between them. Germline assignment: CDR1 SGHRS and CDR2 YFSETQ. CDR3 size: 11 residues. This CDR3 is CASSAPDTQYF. DNA for the CDR3: TGCGCCAGCAGCGCCCCAGATACGCAGTATTTT.

V and J are TRBV28 and TRBJ1-3; no clear D. Between the trimmed V and J ends, which lost 2 bases and 0 bases, there was a span of 5 bases. The CDR3 is made up of 14 amino acids. The V gene's germline CDR1 is MDHEN and CDR2 SYDVKM. Here the CDR3 reads CASSLQISGNTIYF. The CDR3 DNA is TGTGCCAGCAGTTTACAGATCTCTGGAAACACCATATATTTT.

The chain combines TRBV10-2 with TRBJ1-1; possibly TRBD1 for D (6 bases). Germline V gene data show CDR1 as WSHSY and CDR2 as SAAADI. This CDR3 spans 14 amino acids. Trimming cost V 7 bases and J 2 bases, with 14 bases left between them. CDR3 protein: CASKSRGGNTEAFF. The CDR3 nucleotides are TGCGCCAGCAAGAGCAGGGGTGGCAACACTGAAGCTTTCTTT.

The V call is TRBV2, the J call TRBJ2-2, with 7 positions matching TRBD1. Germline V gene data show CDR1 as SNHLY and CDR2 as FYNNEI. J was trimmed by 0 bases and V by 6 bases; bases with no gene match: 7. This CDR3 spans 16 amino acids. The CDR3 DNA is TGTGCCAGCAGCGAATCTGGGACAGCGAACACCGGGGAGCTGTTTTTT. Translating gives CASSESGTANTGELFF.

The V call is TRBV28, the J call TRBJ2-1; a weak D match, TRBD2 (5 bases). This CDR3 has 16 amino acids. Trimming took 7 bases from V and 8 from J, leaving 24 bases between them. Germline V gene data show CDR1 as MDHEN and CDR2 as SYDVKM. CDR3 bases: TGTGCCAGCACCAAAGGACCGGGAAGGTGGTTGGATGAGCAGTTCTTC. Amino acid sequence: CASTKGPGRWLDEQFF.

This chain connects TRBV7-9 to TRBJ2-2; the D is unclear. The CDR3 is made up of 15 amino acids. Germline V gene data show CDR1 as SEHNR and CDR2 as FQNEAQ (reference sequence). The V and J ends lost 3 bases and 0 bases respectively, with 8 bases between them. CDR3 in amino acids: CASSFVLANTGELFF. The DNA of the CDR3 is TGTGCCAGCAGCTTTGTTCTCGCGAACACCGGGGAGCTGTTTTTT.

The V gene is TRBV10-3, the J gene TRBJ2-7; D not resolved. Germline-derived CDR1 and CDR2 are ENHRY and SYGVKD. Trimming removed 6 bases from V and 7 bases from J, with 19 bases in between. This CDR3 is 14 amino acids long. CDR3 in amino acids: CAISHSSNLGEQYF. CDR3 bases: TGTGCCATCAGCCACTCGAGTAACCTCGGAGAGCAGTACTTC.

This rearrangement joins TRBV30 to TRBJ1-2; D might be TRBD1 (6 bases). The CDR3 consists of 16 residues. V gave up 4 bases and J gave up 7 bases, with 25 bases separating them. Germline V gene data show CDR1 as GTSNPN and CDR2 as SVGIG (reference sequence). Here the CDR3 reads CAWTGTLTHRGVGYTF. In DNA, the CDR3 is TGTGCCTGGACCGGGACACTCACTCACCGCGGGGTTGGCTACACCTTC. Full variable domain (outside the CDR3, taken from reference TRBV30 and TRBJ1-2): SQTIHQWPATLVQPVGSPLSLECTVEGTSNPNLYWYRQAAGRGLQLLFYSVGIGQISSEVPQNLSASRPQDRQFILSSKKLLLSDSGFYLCAWTGTLTHRGVGYTFGSGTRLTVV.

The V and J genes are TRBV5-1 and TRBJ1-2; unclear D gene. Trimming removed 5 bases at V and 2 bases at J, with 19 bases between. In germline, CDR1 is SGHRS, CDR2 YFSETQ. The CDR3 spans 16 residues. CDR3 residues: CASRVLTPGLNYGYTF. The CDR3 region has the DNA TGCGCCAGCAGAGTCCTTACACCCGGTTTGAACTATGGCTACACCTTC.